This T cell receptor beta chain was identified during a study of cytomegalovirus exposure and HLA in healthy donors. Study-level background: One earlier analysis, a look at around 180 million T cells, found more than 100 million unique TCR beta sequences. Study-level points and caveats: Earlier findings revealed that most TCR beta V segments proved productive either about 90% or about 30% of the time. An analysis that came later showed most CMV-associated TCR beta chains appearing HLA-restricted.

The CDR3 spans 15 residues. Between the trimmed V and J ends, which lost 3 bases and 0 bases, there was a span of 10 bases. In germline, CDR1 is MGHDK, CDR2 SYGVNS. The PCR ran on 60 Vbeta and 13 Jbeta primers. Only in-frame clones appear in the TCRdb table, and some are missing; sequencing was by immunoSEQ multiplex PCR. Among more than 200,000 clones listed, approximately 87% were seen once. This clone has only a few counts. The antigen is undetermined. The TCR was taken from a human donor in good health. Material: PBMCs. This chain joins TRBV25-1 and TRBJ2-3, with D perhaps matching TRBD1 (6 bases). The CDR3 region is CASSDPGASTDTQYF. The CDR3 DNA is TGTGCCAGCAGTGATCCAGGGGCAAGCACAGATACGCAGTATTTT. Looking up the rest from reference TRBV25-1 and TRBJ2-3 gives the full variable domain: EADIYQTPRYLVIGTGKKITLECSQTMGHDKMYWYQQDPGMELHLIHYSYGVNSTEKGDLSSESTVSRIRTEHFPLTLESARPSHTSQYLCASSDPGASTDTQYFGPGTRLTVL.